This TCR beta chain is from a study of blood T cell repertoires in COVID-19. The overall study: The United States, Italy and Spain supplied acute and convalescent COVID-19 samples. In each case, the material was cDNA or gDNA derived from T cells, B-cell-depleted T cells, or PBMCs.

Participants had their cohort set by participant-reported clinical history. What the recovered Cohort 3 donors had was two negative PCRs, clearance, or symptom resolution. The table came from immunoSEQ multiplex PCR; TCRdb's copy has only in-frame clones and leaves some out. The sample includes 200,000 to 250,000 clones, roughly 80% of them seen just once. The germline gives CDR1 SGHTA, CDR2 FQGTGA. The CDR3 spans 17 residues. Trimming removed 6 bases at V and 0 bases at J, with 20 bases between. The TCR sequence derives from a man aged 60-69 years who had recovered from COVID-19. The rearrangement links TRBV7-3 to TRBJ1-2; maybe TRBD1 (5 bases). Sample: PBMCs or T cells enriched from blood (not recorded which). The CDR3 region is CASSSRVLGISNYGYTF. In nucleotides, the CDR3 is TGTGCCAGCAGTTCCAGGGTTTTGGGGATTTCTAACTATGGCTACACCTTC. The whole variable domain, filled in from reference TRBV7-3 and TRBJ1-2, reads GAGVSQTPSNKVTEKGKYVELRCDPISGHTALYWYRQSLGQGPEFLIYFQGTGAADDSGLPNDRFFAVRPEGSVSTLKIQRTERGDSAVYLCASSSRVLGISNYGYTFGSGTRLTVV.